This T cell receptor (beta chain) derives from a study of CD8 T cells in ankylosing spondylitis. This clonotype has only a few counts. Its specificity is unknown. Germline V lookup: CDR1 MGHRA, CDR2 YSYEKL. The CDR3 has 12 amino acids. Trimming took 1 base from V and 8 from J, leaving 8 bases between them. Study-wide findings and caveats: Ankylosing spondylitis blood appeared to carry a characteristic TCR beta motif of seven to nine highly homologous variants. Reports of some motif variants in reactive arthritis synovial fluid and blood predate this one.

Quantitative 5'-RACE with molecular barcodes produced the TCR beta libraries. TCRdb reanalysed the 5' RACE reads using MiXCR and keeps one entry per CDR3 protein. In the table there are a few hundred thousand distinct CDR3 sequences, about a fifth of which are singletons. The chain carries TRBV4-1 and TRBJ1-2; no clear D gene. The specimen sequenced was blood, either unsorted or a sorted T cell fraction (not recorded which). The receptor was isolated from a male donor with ankylosing spondylitis. As DNA, the CDR3 is TGCGCCAGCAGCCAAGCCGTCGGAGGCTACACCTTC. This sequence encodes CASSQAVGGYTF.